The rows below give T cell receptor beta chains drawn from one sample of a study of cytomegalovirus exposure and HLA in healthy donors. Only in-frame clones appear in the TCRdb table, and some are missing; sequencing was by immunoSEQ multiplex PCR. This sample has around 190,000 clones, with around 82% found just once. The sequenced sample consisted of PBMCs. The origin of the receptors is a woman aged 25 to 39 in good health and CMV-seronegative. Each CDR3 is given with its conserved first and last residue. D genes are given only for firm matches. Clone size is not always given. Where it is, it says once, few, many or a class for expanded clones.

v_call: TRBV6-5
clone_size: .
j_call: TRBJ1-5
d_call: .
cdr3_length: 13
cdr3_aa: CASSYSRVQPQHF
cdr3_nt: TGTGCCAGCAGTTACTCGCGAGTTCAGCCCCAGCATTTT

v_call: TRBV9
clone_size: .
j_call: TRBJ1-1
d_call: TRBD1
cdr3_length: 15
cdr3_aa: CASSVDPTGDTEAFF
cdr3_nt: TGTGCCAGCAGCGTAGACCCGACAGGGGACACTGAAGCTTTCTTT

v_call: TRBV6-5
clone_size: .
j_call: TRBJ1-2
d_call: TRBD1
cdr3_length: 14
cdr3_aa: CASSYRTGVSGYTF
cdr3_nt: TGTGCCAGCAGTTACCGGACAGGGGTCTCTGGCTACACCTTC

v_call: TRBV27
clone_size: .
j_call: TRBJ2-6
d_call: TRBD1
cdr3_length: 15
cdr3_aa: CASRTTGVGANVLTF
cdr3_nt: TGTGCCAGCAGGACCACAGGGGTTGGGGCCAACGTCCTGACTTTC

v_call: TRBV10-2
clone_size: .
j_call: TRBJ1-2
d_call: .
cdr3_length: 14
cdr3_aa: CASSESTANYGYTF
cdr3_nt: TGCGCCAGCAGTGAGTCCACAGCTAACTATGGCTACACCTTC

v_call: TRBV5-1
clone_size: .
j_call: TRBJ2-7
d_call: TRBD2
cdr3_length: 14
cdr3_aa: CASSFLAGASEQYF
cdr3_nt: TGCGCCAGCAGCTTTTTAGCGGGAGCGAGCGAGCAGTACTTC

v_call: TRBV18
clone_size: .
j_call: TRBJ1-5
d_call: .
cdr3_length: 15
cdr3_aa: CASSPSDRDNQPQHF
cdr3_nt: TGTGCCAGCTCACCATCGGACAGAGACAATCAGCCCCAGCATTTT

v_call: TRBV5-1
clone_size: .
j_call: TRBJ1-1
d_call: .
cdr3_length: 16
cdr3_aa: CASSLAGKTLNTEAFF
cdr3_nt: TGCGCCAGCAGCTTGGCCGGGAAGACATTAAACACTGAAGCTTTCTTT

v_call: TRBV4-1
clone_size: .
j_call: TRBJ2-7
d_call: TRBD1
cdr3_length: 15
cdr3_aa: CASSQENRGKDEQYF
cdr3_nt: TGCGCCAGCAGCCAAGAAAACAGGGGAAAGGACGAGCAGTACTTC

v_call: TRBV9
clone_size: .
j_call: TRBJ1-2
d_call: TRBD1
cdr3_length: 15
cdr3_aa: CASSPDRGLVYGYTF
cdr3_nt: TGTGCCAGCAGCCCAGACAGGGGGCTCGTCTATGGCTACACCTTC

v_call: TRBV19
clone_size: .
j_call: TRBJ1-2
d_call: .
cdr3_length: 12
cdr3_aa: CASSLHNYGYPF
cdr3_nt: TGTGCCAGTAGTTTGCACAACTATGGCTACCCCTTC

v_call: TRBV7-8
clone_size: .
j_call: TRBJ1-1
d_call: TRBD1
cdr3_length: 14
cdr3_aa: CASSGTGDHTEAFF
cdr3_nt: TGTGCCAGCAGCGGAACAGGGGACCACACTGAAGCTTTCTTT

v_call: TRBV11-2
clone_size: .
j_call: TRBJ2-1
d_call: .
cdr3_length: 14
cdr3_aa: CASNLVGGIYEQFF
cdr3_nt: TGTGCCAGCAACTTAGTTGGAGGGATTTATGAGCAGTTCTTC

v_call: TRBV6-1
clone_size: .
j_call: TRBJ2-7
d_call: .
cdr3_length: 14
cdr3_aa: CASSEGPNSYEQYF
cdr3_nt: TGTGCCAGCAGTGAAGGGCCCAACTCCTACGAGCAGTACTTC

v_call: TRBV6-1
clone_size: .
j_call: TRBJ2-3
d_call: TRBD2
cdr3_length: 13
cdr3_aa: CAGSGTITDTQYF
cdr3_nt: TGTGCCGGAAGCGGGACGATCACAGATACGCAGTATTTT

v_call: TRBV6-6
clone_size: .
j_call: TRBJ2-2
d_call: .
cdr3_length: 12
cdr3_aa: CASSPRTGELFF
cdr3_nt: TGTGCCAGCAGTCCCCGGACCGGGGAGCTGTTTTTT

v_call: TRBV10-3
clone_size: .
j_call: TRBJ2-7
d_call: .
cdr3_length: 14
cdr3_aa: CAIGGQGNQGEQYF
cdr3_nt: TGTGCCATCGGGGGACAAGGGAATCAGGGGGAGCAGTACTTC

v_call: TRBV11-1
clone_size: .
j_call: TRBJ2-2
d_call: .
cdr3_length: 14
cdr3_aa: CASSSRVSTGELFF
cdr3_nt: TGTGCCAGCAGCAGCAGGGTTAGCACCGGGGAGCTGTTTTTT

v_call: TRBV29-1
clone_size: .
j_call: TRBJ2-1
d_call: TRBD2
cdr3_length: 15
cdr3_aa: CSGSGTSGTTDEQFF
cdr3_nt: TGCAGCGGATCTGGTACTAGCGGGACAACTGATGAGCAGTTCTTC

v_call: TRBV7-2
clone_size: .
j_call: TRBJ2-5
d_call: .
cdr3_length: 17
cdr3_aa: CASSGEEASRYQETQYF
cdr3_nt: TGTGCCAGCAGCGGGGAGGAGGCTAGTAGATACCAAGAGACCCAGTACTTC

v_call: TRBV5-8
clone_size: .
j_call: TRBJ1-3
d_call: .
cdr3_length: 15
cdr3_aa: CASSFGLHSGNTIYF
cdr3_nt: TGTGCCAGCAGCTTCGGACTGCACTCTGGAAACACCATATATTTT

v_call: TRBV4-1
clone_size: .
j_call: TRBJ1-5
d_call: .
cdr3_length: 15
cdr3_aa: CASGGRLGTDQPQHF
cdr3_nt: TGCGCCAGCGGCGGGCGTTTGGGTACCGATCAGCCCCAGCATTTT

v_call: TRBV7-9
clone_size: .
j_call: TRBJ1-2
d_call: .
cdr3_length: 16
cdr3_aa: CSSSLLSSALNYGYPF
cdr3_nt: TGTTCCAGCAGCTTACTTTCCTCCGCGCTTAACTATGGCTACCCCTTC

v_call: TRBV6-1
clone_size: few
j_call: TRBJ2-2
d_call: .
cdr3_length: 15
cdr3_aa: CASSETSALGGELFF
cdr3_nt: TGTGCCAGCAGTGAGACTAGTGCCTTGGGCGGGGAGCTGTTTTTT

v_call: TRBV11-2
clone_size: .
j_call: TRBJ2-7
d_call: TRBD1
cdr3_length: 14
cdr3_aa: CASSLETGPYEQYF
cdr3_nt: TGTGCCAGCAGCTTGGAGACAGGGCCCTACGAGCAGTACTTC

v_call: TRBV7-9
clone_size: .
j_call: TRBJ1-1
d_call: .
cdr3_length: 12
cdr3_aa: CSSSSAAVEAFF
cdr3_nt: TGTTCCAGCAGCTCCGCGGCAGTTGAAGCTTTCTTT

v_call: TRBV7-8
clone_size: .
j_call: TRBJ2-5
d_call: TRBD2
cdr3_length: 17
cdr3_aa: CASSPIRSGSHQETQYF
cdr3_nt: TGTGCCAGCAGCCCAATAAGGAGCGGGAGTCACCAAGAGACCCAGTACTTC

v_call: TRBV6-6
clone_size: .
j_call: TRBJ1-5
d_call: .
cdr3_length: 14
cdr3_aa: CASSYFSEGQPQHF
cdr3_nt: TGTGCCAGCAGTTACTTTAGTGAGGGCCAGCCCCAGCATTTT

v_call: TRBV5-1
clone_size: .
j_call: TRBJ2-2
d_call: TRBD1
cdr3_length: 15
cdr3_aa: CASSHRDSNTGELFF
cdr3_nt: TGCGCCAGCAGCCACCGGGACAGCAACACCGGGGAGCTGTTTTTT

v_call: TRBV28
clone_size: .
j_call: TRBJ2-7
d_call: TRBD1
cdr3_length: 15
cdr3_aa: CASSWPRTGHYEQYF
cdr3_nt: TGTGCCAGCAGTTGGCCCCGGACAGGACACTACGAGCAGTACTTC

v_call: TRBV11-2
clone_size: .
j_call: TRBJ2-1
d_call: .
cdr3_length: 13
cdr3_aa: CASSRGQLNEQFF
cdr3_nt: TGTGCCAGCAGCCGAGGGCAGCTCAATGAGCAGTTCTTC

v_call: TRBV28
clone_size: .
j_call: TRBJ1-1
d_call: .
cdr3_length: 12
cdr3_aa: CASSFGPTEAFF
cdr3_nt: TGTGCCAGCAGTTTTGGGCCAACTGAAGCTTTCTTT

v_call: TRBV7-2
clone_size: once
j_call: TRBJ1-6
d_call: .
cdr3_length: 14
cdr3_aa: CASSLLYGDSPLHF
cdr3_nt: TGTGCCAGCAGCTTGCTATACGGGGATTCACCCCTCCACTTT

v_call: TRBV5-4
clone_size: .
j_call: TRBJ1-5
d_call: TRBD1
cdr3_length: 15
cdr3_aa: CASSIKGQSNQPQHF
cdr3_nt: TGTGCCAGCAGCATAAAGGGACAGAGCAATCAGCCCCAGCATTTT

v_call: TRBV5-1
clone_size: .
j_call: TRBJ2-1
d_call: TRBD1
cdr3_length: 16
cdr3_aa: CASGNFPGQGIHEQFF
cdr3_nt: TGCGCCAGCGGCAACTTCCCGGGACAGGGGATCCATGAGCAGTTCTTC

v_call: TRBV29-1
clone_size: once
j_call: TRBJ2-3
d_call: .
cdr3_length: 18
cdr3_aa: CSVEGGPGPTLRTDTQYF
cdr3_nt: TGCAGCGTTGAAGGGGGGCCGGGGCCGACCCTTAGGACAGATACGCAGTATTTT

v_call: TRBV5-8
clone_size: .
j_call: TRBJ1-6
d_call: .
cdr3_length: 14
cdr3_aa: CASSGVSYNSPLHF
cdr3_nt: TGTGCCAGCTCAGGGGTCTCCTATAATTCACCCCTCCACTTT

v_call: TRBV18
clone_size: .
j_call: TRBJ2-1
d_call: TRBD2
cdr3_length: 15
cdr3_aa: CASSPWAGALNEQFF
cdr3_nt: TGTGCCAGCTCACCATGGGCGGGAGCATTGAATGAGCAGTTCTTC

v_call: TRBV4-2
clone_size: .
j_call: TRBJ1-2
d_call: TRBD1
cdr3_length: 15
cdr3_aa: CASSQDVARGHGYPF
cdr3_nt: TGTGCCAGCAGCCAAGATGTTGCCAGGGGGCATGGCTACCCCTTC

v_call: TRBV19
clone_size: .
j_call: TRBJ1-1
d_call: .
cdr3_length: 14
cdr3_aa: CASSIVGEGTEAFF
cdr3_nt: TGTGCCAGTAGTATAGTTGGAGAGGGCACTGAAGCTTTCTTT

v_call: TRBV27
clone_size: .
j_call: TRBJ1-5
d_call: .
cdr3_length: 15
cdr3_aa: CASSPWRDSNQPQHF
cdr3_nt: TGTGCCAGCAGTCCCTGGAGGGATAGCAATCAGCCCCAGCATTTT

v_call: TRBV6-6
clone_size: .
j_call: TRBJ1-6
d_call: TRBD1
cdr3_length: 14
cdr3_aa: CASSYGTGWTPLHF
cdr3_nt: TGTGCCAGCAGTTACGGGACAGGGTGGACACCCCTCCACTTT

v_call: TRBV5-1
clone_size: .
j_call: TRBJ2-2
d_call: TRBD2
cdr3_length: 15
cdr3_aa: CASSLAGPNTGELFF
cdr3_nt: TGCGCCAGCAGCTTAGCGGGGCCGAACACCGGGGAGCTGTTTTTT

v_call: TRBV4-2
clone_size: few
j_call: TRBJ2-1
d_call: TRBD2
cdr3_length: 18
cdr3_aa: CASSQDIGRGGRNNEQFF
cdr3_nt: TGTGCCAGCAGCCAAGATATCGGGCGGGGGGGCCGGAACAATGAGCAGTTCTTC

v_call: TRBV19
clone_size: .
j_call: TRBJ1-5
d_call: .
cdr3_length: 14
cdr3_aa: CASSYQVSNQPQHF
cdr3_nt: TGTGCCAGTAGTTATCAGGTCAGCAATCAGCCCCAGCATTTT

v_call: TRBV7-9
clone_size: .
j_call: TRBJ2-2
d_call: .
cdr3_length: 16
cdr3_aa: CASSLAWSANTGELFF
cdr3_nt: TGTGCCAGCAGCTTAGCCTGGAGCGCGAACACCGGGGAGCTGTTTTTT

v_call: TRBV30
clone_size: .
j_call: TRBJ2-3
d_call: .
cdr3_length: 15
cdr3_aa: CAWSVQGMSTDTQYF
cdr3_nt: TGTGCCTGGAGTGTTCAGGGGATGAGCACAGATACGCAGTATTTT

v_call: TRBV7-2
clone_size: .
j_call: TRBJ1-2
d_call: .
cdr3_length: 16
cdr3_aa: CASSLVGTTVNYGYTF
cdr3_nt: TGTGCCAGCAGCTTAGTGGGGACAACCGTTAACTATGGCTACACCTTC

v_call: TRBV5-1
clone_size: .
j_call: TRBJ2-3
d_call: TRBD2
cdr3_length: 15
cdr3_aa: CASSSQRERTDTQYF
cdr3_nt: TGCGCCAGCAGCTCTCAGCGGGAGAGGACAGATACGCAGTATTTT

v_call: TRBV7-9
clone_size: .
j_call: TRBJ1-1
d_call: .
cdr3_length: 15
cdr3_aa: CASSLEGVGQTEAFF
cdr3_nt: TGTGCCAGCAGCTTAGAAGGGGTAGGTCAAACTGAAGCTTTCTTT

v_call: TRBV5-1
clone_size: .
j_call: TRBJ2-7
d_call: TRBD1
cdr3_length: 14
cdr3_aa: CASSLPGQNYEQYF
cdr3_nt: TGCGCCAGCAGCTTGCCGGGACAGAACTACGAGCAGTACTTC

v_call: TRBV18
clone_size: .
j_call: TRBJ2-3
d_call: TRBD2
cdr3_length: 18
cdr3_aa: CASSPPGLAGVGTDTQYF
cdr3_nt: TGTGCCAGCTCACCCCCCGGACTAGCGGGAGTGGGCACAGATACGCAGTATTTT

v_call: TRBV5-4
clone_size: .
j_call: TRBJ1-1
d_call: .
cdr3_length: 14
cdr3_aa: CASSTYRKGVEAFF
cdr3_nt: TGTGCCAGCAGCACATATCGAAAGGGGGTTGAAGCTTTCTTT

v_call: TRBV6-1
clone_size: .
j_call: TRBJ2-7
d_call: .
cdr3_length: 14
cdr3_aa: CASSILQVTYEQYF
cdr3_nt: TGTGCCAGCAGCATATTACAGGTAACCTACGAGCAGTACTTC

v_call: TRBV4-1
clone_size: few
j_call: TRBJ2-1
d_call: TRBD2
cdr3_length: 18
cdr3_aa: CASSQALAGGQPNNEQFF
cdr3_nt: TGCGCCAGCAGCCAAGCTCTAGCGGGGGGCCAACCTAACAATGAGCAGTTCTTC